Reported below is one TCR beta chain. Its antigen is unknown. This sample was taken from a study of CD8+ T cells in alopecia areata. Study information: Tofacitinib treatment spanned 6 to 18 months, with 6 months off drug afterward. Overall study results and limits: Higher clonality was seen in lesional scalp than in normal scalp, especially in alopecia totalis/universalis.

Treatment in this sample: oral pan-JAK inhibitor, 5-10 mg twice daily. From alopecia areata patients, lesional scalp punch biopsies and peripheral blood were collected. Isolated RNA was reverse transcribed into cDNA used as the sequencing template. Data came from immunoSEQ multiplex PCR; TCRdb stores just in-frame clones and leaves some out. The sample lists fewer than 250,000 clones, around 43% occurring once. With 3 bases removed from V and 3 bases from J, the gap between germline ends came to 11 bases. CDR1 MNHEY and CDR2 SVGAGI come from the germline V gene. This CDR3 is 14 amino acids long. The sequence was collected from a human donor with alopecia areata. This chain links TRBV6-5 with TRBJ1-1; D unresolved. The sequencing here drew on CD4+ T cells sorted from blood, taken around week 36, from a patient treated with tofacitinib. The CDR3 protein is CASSYRSGDTEAFF. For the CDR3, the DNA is TGTGCCAGCAGTTATAGGTCCGGGGACACTGAAGCTTTCTTT.